These T cell receptor beta chains were read from a single sample in a study of cytomegalovirus exposure and HLA in healthy donors. Clones were sequenced by immunoSEQ multiplex PCR, and TCRdb holds only the in-frame ones, with some missing. Here the sample spans approximately 110,000 clones, 74% being singletons. The sequenced sample was PBMCs. All receptors derive from a woman in her 50s in good health and CMV-seropositive. The CDR3 runs from the conserved cysteine through the conserved F or W. D genes are given only for firm matches. The size of a clone is reported for some rows only, either as once, few or many, or as a class for expanded clones.

J gene: TRBJ2-5; V gene: TRBV9; CDR3 length: 15; clone size: .; D gene: TRBD2; CDR3 DNA: TGTGCCAGCAGCGCGACTAGCGGGGGAAAAGGGACCCAGTACTTC; CDR3 protein: CASSATSGGKGTQYF
J gene: TRBJ1-1; V gene: TRBV2; CDR3 length: 15; clone size: .; D gene: .; CDR3 DNA: TGTGCCAGCAGCTCCAGGGTCCCTGTGGACACTGAAGCTTTCTTT; CDR3 protein: CASSSRVPVDTEAFF
J gene: TRBJ2-3; V gene: TRBV28; CDR3 length: 15; clone size: .; D gene: TRBD2; CDR3 DNA: TGTGCCAGCAGTTTCACTAGCGGGGGCCGAGATACGCAGTATTTT; CDR3 protein: CASSFTSGGRDTQYF
J gene: TRBJ2-2; V gene: TRBV25-1; CDR3 length: 16; clone size: .; D gene: .; CDR3 DNA: TGTGCCAGCAGCCGCGGGGGCGGAACGAACACCGGGGAGCTGTTTTTT; CDR3 protein: CASSRGGGTNTGELFF
J gene: TRBJ2-6; V gene: TRBV9; CDR3 length: 15; clone size: .; D gene: .; CDR3 DNA: TGTGCCAGCAGCGCTCTAACCTCTGGGGCCAACGTCCTGACTTTC; CDR3 protein: CASSALTSGANVLTF
J gene: TRBJ2-4; V gene: TRBV23-1; CDR3 length: 14; clone size: .; D gene: .; CDR3 DNA: TGCGCCAGCAGTCAATGGAGCCCCAAAAACATTCAGTACTTC; CDR3 protein: CASSQWSPKNIQYF
J gene: TRBJ2-1; V gene: TRBV7-3; CDR3 length: 15; clone size: .; D gene: .; CDR3 DNA: TGTGCCAGCAGCCCAGGGGCGGACCACGGGAATGAGCAGTTCTTC; CDR3 protein: CASSPGADHGNEQFF
J gene: TRBJ2-7; V gene: TRBV7-9; CDR3 length: 15; clone size: few; D gene: .; CDR3 DNA: TGTGCCAGCAGCTTAGCGGAGGCAGGTATCTACGAGCAGTACTTC; CDR3 protein: CASSLAEAGIYEQYF
J gene: TRBJ1-4; V gene: TRBV7-8; CDR3 length: 15; clone size: few; D gene: TRBD1; CDR3 DNA: TGTGCCAGCAGCGGACAGGGTGCAGGAAATGAAAAACTGTTTTTT; CDR3 protein: CASSGQGAGNEKLFF
J gene: TRBJ1-2; V gene: TRBV9; CDR3 length: 13; clone size: .; D gene: .; CDR3 DNA: TGTGCCAGCAGCTCCAGCCGACAAAATGGCTACACCTTC; CDR3 protein: CASSSSRQNGYTF
J gene: TRBJ2-2; V gene: TRBV6-5; CDR3 length: 15; clone size: .; D gene: .; CDR3 DNA: TGTGCCAGCAGTTACTCGCTCGGTCACACCGGGGAGCTGTTTTTT; CDR3 protein: CASSYSLGHTGELFF
J gene: TRBJ2-7; V gene: TRBV4-3; CDR3 length: 15; clone size: .; D gene: TRBD1; CDR3 DNA: TGCGCCAGCAGCCGGAGCTCGGGACAGGGCTACGAGCAGTACTTC; CDR3 protein: CASSRSSGQGYEQYF
J gene: TRBJ2-1; V gene: TRBV28; CDR3 length: 15; clone size: .; D gene: TRBD1; CDR3 DNA: TGTGCCACCGAAAGAGGACAGGGCTCCTACAATGAGCAGTTCTTC; CDR3 protein: CATERGQGSYNEQFF
J gene: TRBJ1-5; V gene: TRBV28; CDR3 length: 11; clone size: .; D gene: .; CDR3 DNA: TGTGCCACCCAAAGTAGTCAGCCCCAGCATTTT; CDR3 protein: CATQSSQPQHF
J gene: TRBJ1-2; V gene: TRBV7-9; CDR3 length: 13; clone size: .; D gene: TRBD1; CDR3 DNA: TGTTCCAGTAGGGACAGTCTTAACTATGGCTACACCTTC; CDR3 protein: CSSRDSLNYGYTF
J gene: TRBJ1-5; V gene: TRBV30; CDR3 length: 15; clone size: .; D gene: .; CDR3 DNA: TGTGCCTACCGTCCGTTTGGCAACGGCAATCAGCCCCAGCATTTT; CDR3 protein: CAYRPFGNGNQPQHF
J gene: TRBJ1-2; V gene: TRBV7-2; CDR3 length: 15; clone size: few; D gene: TRBD1; CDR3 DNA: TGTGCCAGCAGCACCTATACCGGGACAGGGCCTGGCTACACCTTC; CDR3 protein: CASSTYTGTGPGYTF
J gene: TRBJ1-2; V gene: TRBV6-1; CDR3 length: 13; clone size: once; D gene: TRBD1; CDR3 DNA: TGTGCCAGCAATCTACAGGGGTTACATGGCTACACCTTC; CDR3 protein: CASNLQGLHGYTF
J gene: TRBJ2-5; V gene: TRBV7-7; CDR3 length: 18; clone size: .; D gene: TRBD2; CDR3 DNA: TGTGCCAGCAGCTTAGGAGCGTCTAGCGGGGTTCGTGGAGAGACCCAGTACTTC; CDR3 protein: CASSLGASSGVRGETQYF
J gene: TRBJ2-3; V gene: TRBV2; CDR3 length: 14; clone size: few; D gene: .; CDR3 DNA: TGTGCCAGCAGTGCACAGGGAAGCACAGATACGCAGTATTTT; CDR3 protein: CASSAQGSTDTQYF
J gene: TRBJ1-2; V gene: TRBV5-6; CDR3 length: 13; clone size: .; D gene: TRBD1; CDR3 DNA: TGTGCCAGCAGCCCGACAGGGGGCCATGGCTACACCTTC; CDR3 protein: CASSPTGGHGYTF
J gene: TRBJ2-5; V gene: TRBV28; CDR3 length: 15; clone size: .; D gene: TRBD2; CDR3 DNA: TGTGCCAGCAGTTCCTCGGCGGGGGGCCAAGAGACCCAGTACTTC; CDR3 protein: CASSSSAGGQETQYF
J gene: TRBJ2-5; V gene: TRBV5-1; CDR3 length: 14; clone size: .; D gene: TRBD2; CDR3 DNA: TGCGCCAGCAGCTTGGCGGGGGGACAAGAGACCCAGTACTTC; CDR3 protein: CASSLAGGQETQYF
J gene: TRBJ2-2; V gene: TRBV7-9; CDR3 length: 14; clone size: .; D gene: TRBD1; CDR3 DNA: TGTGCCAGCAGCCCCGACAGGGGGCTTCGGGAGCTGTTTTTT; CDR3 protein: CASSPDRGLRELFF
J gene: TRBJ2-3; V gene: TRBV15; CDR3 length: 16; clone size: .; D gene: .; CDR3 DNA: TGTGCCACCAGCACTGGGATAGGGGGAGATCTGGATACGCAGTATTTT; CDR3 protein: CATSTGIGGDLDTQYF
J gene: TRBJ2-7; V gene: TRBV2; CDR3 length: 13; clone size: .; D gene: TRBD1; CDR3 DNA: TGTGCCAGCAGTGCGGAGAGGGGGCGCGAGCAGTACTTC; CDR3 protein: CASSAERGREQYF
J gene: TRBJ1-2; V gene: TRBV28; CDR3 length: 17; clone size: .; D gene: TRBD1; CDR3 DNA: TGTGCCAGCAGTTCCGGGCCGGGACAGGGGTTTAACTATGGCTACACCTTC; CDR3 protein: CASSSGPGQGFNYGYTF